This TCR beta chain comes out of a study of T cell responses to AZD1222 COVID-19 vaccine. Study-wide background: Whether given at about 4 or about 12 weeks, second doses were pooled.

Of note for this clone: Its antigen is unidentified.

Clones were read by immunoSEQ multiplex PCR, and TCRdb kept only the in-frame ones, dropping some. The table includes around 180,000 clones, 85% to 95% detected once. With 1 base clipped from V and 10 bases from J, the junction kept 7 bases outside the gene matches. Looked up from germline, CDR1 is SNHLY and CDR2 is FYNNEI. The CDR3 is 14 residues long. Regarding the study as a whole: Possibly, clonal diversity was underestimated; donors were largely white British and included more females. Spike-specific TCR breadth and depth rose after two AZD1222 doses. None of the repertoires were sampled until the peak T cell response had passed.

J is TRBJ2-1 and V is TRBV2, with TRBD2 matching 7 bases. The sequenced sample was peripheral blood, obtained on day 0 of AZD1222 vaccination. The origin of this receptor is an adult in good health. This CDR3 reads CASSEVASGLEQFF. CDR3 nucleotide sequence: TGTGCCAGCAGTGAAGTGGCTAGCGGATTAGAGCAGTTCTTC.